This TCR beta chain was identified during a study of technical replicates of blood from several donors. Clones were sequenced by immunoSEQ multiplex PCR, and TCRdb holds only the in-frame ones, with some missing. The data hold more than 90,000 clones, with 90% to 97% observed a single time. Germline CDR1 reads SGDLS; CDR2 reads YYNGEE. The CDR3 is 15 amino acids. Trimming pared 3 bases from V and 1 base from J, leaving 14 bases between. The TCR comes from a human donor in good health. The specimen sequenced was T cells isolated from PBMCs. V is TRBV9 and J is TRBJ2-7; no definite D call. CDR3 protein: CASSESHSPSYEQYF. In nucleotides, the CDR3 is TGTGCCAGCAGCGAGAGCCACAGCCCATCCTACGAGCAGTACTTC.